The 18 T cell receptor beta chains listed next were all sequenced from one sample in a study of T-cell reconstitution after alpha-beta-depleted transplantation in children. Preparation of the TCRbeta library used unique molecular identifiers. TCRdb fed the PCR reads into MiXCR, producing one record per CDR3 protein. This table holds fewer than 550,000 distinct CDR3 sequences, about 10% found once. The sample here was PBMCs, mostly from graft donor cells, taken 180 days after TCRalphabeta/CD19-depleted stem cell transplant. The receptor set was obtained from a female patient aged 2 to 10 who had a stem cell transplant for aplastic anemia, so the T cells may come from the graft donor.

The chain recombines TRBV29-1 with TRBJ2-7; 8 bases are a match to TRBD1. The CDR3 loop spans 13 amino acids. With V trimmed by 4 bases and J by 2 bases, 4 bases remained unmatched. CDR1 is SQVTM, CDR2 ANQGSEA, per germline. This CDR3 reads CSVVTGEAYEQYF. The CDR3 bases are TGCAGCGTTGTGACAGGGGAGGCCTACGAGCAGTACTTC.

The chain is built from TRBV28 and TRBJ1-5, with TRBD1 identical over 7 bases. The V segment lost 6 bases and the J segment 2 bases; nucleotides outside the gene matches: 4. The CDR3 has 14 amino acids. CDR1 and CDR2 from the germline V gene are MDHEN and SYDVKM. The DNA for the CDR3 is TGTGCCAGCAGAGACGGACAGGGCAATCAGCCCCAGCATTTT. This gives the protein CASRDGQGNQPQHF.

The rearrangement joins TRBV20-1 to TRBJ1-4; TRBD1 aligns across 7 bases. The CDR3 totals 13 residues. Germline V gene lookup returns CDR1 DFQATT and CDR2 SNEGSKA (reference sequence). Trimming cost V 3 bases and J 8 bases; bases outside gene matches: 6. This chain's CDR3 is CSASRQGREKLFF. The CDR3, as DNA: TGCAGTGCTAGTAGACAGGGAAGGGAAAAACTGTTTTTT.

The chain uses TRBV20-1 and TRBJ1-2; no reliable D call. V was pared by 4 bases and J by 5 bases, with 17 bases between. The CDR3 sequence is 14 residues long. Germline CDR1 and CDR2: DFQATT and SNEGSKA (reference sequence). The CDR3 DNA reads TGCAGTGCTACGGAGGCGATAGGGCTTTATGGCTACACCTTC. Its protein is CSATEAIGLYGYTF.

V usage is TRBV7-3 and J usage is TRBJ2-3; TRBD2 matches at 12 bases. V was clipped by 5 bases and J by 4 bases; unmatched bases: 10. The germline CDR1 and CDR2 sequences are SGHTA and FQGTGA. This CDR3 is 17 amino acids long. This chain's CDR3 is CASSLRRLAGDPDTQYF. Written as DNA, the CDR3 is TGTGCCAGCAGCCTAAGACGACTAGCGGGAGACCCAGATACGCAGTATTTT.

This clonotype was recorded a few times. The genes are TRBV12-3 or TRBV12-4 and TRBJ2-1; D assignment may be TRBD1 or TRBD2 (6 bases each). There are 11 residues in the CDR3. Trimming shortened V by 9 bases and J by 10 bases, and 13 bases separated the two germline ends. In DNA, the CDR3 is TGTGCCAGTCTAAGGGGGGCGGAGCAGTTCTTC. Its protein product is CASLRGAEQFF.

The rearrangement joins TRBV27 to TRBJ2-5, with D uncertain. This CDR3 comprises 13 residues. V lost 6 bases, J lost 0 bases, and 8 bases lay in between. The germline V gene has CDR1 MNHEY and CDR2 SMNVEV (reference sequence). The CDR3 is CASRRDYQETQYF. DNA of the CDR3: TGTGCCAGCAGAAGGGATTACCAAGAGACCCAGTACTTC.

This clonotype was recorded a few times. J is TRBJ2-2 and V is TRBV29-1; 13 positions match TRBD2. With V trimmed by 4 bases and J by 2 bases, 1 base remained unmatched. CDR1 and CDR2 from the germline V gene are SQVTM and ANQGSEA. The CDR3 is made up of 15 amino acids. CDR3 protein: CSVGGLAGNTGELFF. The CDR3 DNA is TGCAGCGTTGGGGGACTAGCGGGAAACACCGGGGAGCTGTTTTTT.

The chain recombines TRBV6-1 with TRBJ1-1; 10 nucleotides agree with TRBD1. Germline CDR1 reads MNHNS; CDR2 reads SASEGT. The junction had 9 bases not matched to a gene; V was cut back by 6 bases and J by 2 bases. The CDR3 consists of 16 residues. CDR3 nucleotide sequence: TGTGCCAGCAGAGTGAGACAGGGGGCAGGTAACACTGAAGCTTTCTTT. Amino acid sequence: CASRVRQGAGNTEAFF.

This clonotype has only a few counts. V gene TRBV28 combines with J gene TRBJ2-3; D remains unclear. V was clipped by 2 bases and J by 7 bases, with 10 bases between them. In germline, CDR1 is MDHEN, CDR2 SYDVKM. This CDR3 is built from 13 residues. CDR3 amino acids: CASSLAGSNTQYF. CDR3 coding DNA: TGTGCCAGCAGTTTAGCCGGGTCTAATACGCAGTATTTT.

This clonotype was seen only a few times. V and J are TRBV20-1 and TRBJ2-1; 11 nucleotides line up with TRBD2. This CDR3 comprises 16 residues. Germline-derived CDR1 and CDR2 are DFQATT and SNEGSKA (reference sequence). With V trimmed by 4 bases and J by 2 bases, 7 bases remained unmatched. The CDR3 reads CSANSPTSGTYNEQFF. The CDR3 coding sequence is TGCAGTGCTAATTCGCCGACTAGCGGGACCTACAATGAGCAGTTCTTC.

Only a few counts were recorded for this clonotype. The V gene is TRBV4-3, the J gene TRBJ1-4; D perhaps matches TRBD1 (5 bases). The germline V gene encodes CDR1 LGHNA and CDR2 YSLEER. V was trimmed by 4 bases and J by 3 bases, leaving 18 bases between them. This CDR3 has 17 amino acids. CDR3 in DNA: TGCGCCAGCAGCCCTAAAGGAGAAGGGGCCCCTAATGAAAAACTGTTTTTT. Protein product: CASSPKGEGAPNEKLFF.

The chain joins TRBV6-5 to TRBJ1-5, with D possibly TRBD1 on 6 matching bases. In germline, CDR1 is MNHEY, CDR2 SVGAGI. The CDR3 is 15 amino acids. V lost 6 bases to trimming and J lost 7 bases, with 19 bases between them. The CDR3 loop reads CASSLGQTSRQPQHF. CDR3 coding DNA: TGTGCCAGCAGCTTAGGACAGACGAGTAGGCAGCCCCAGCATTTT.

V and J are TRBV5-1 and TRBJ2-7; 10 bases fit TRBD1. The germline gives CDR1 SGHRS, CDR2 YFSETQ. Trimming removed 3 bases from V and 5 bases from J; junction bases left unmatched: 11. The CDR3 spans 16 residues. CDR3 loop: CASSSRKGTGVDEQYF. CDR3 bases: TGCGCCAGCAGCTCTCGGAAAGGGACAGGGGTCGACGAGCAGTACTTC.

This clonotype has a count of ten or more. CDR3 residues: CASSLRAGTEAFF. The CDR3 coding sequence is TGTGCCAGCAGTTTGAGGGCAGGCACTGAAGCTTTCTTT. V and J are TRBV12-3 or TRBV12-4 and TRBJ1-1; D ambiguous. Trimming took off 3 bases at V and 4 bases at J, with 9 bases between the two ends. The CDR3 has 13 residues.

This clonotype appeared a few times. The chain recombines TRBV21-1 with TRBJ1-2; the table's D call, TRBD1, was not checked against the DNA. TRBV21-1 is assigned pseudogene status. The CDR3 is 12 amino acids. The CDR3 DNA reads as TGTGCCAGCAGCAACAGGGGTGGTGGCTACACCTTC. Encoded protein: CASSNRGGGYTF.

This clonotype has a handful of counts. This chain uses TRBV29-1 with TRBJ2-7; D perhaps matches TRBD2 (6 bases). Trimming took off 6 bases at V and 2 bases at J, with 14 bases between the two ends. CDR1 is SQVTM, CDR2 ANQGSEA, per germline. This CDR3 region has 13 residues. The CDR3 DNA sequence: TGCAGCGTCCGGCGGGGTGGCCCCTACGAGCAGTACTTC. It is translated as CSVRRGGPYEQYF.

The rearrangement uses TRBV7-9 and TRBJ2-1; 9 nucleotides align to TRBD2. V gave up 5 bases and J gave up 1 base; unmatched junction bases: 3. CDR1 is SEHNR and CDR2 is FQNEAQ in the germline V gene (reference sequence). The CDR3 loop spans 15 amino acids. The CDR3 DNA follows: TGTGCCAGCAGCGTTAGCGGGAGATCCTACAATGAGCAGTTCTTC. Protein product: CASSVSGRSYNEQFF.